This record covers a single T cell receptor beta chain. Its cognate antigen is unknown. 13 Jbeta primers and 60 Vbeta primers were used for the PCR. The repertoire was sequenced with immunoSEQ multiplex PCR; TCRdb's copy has only in-frame clones and lacks some. The sample lists some 100,000 clones; 60% to 85% were seen once. Whereas donors were nominally healthy upon sampling, unrecorded immune exposures were probable. Trimming stripped 2 bases from V and 0 bases from J, with 11 bases between. Germline values: CDR1 MNHEY, CDR2 SVGAGI. The CDR3 has 16 residues. The sample belongs to a study of cytomegalovirus exposure and HLA in healthy donors. Findings and caveats of the study: According to a later analysis, donors in an Asian-associated ancestry cluster reportedly had fewer N-insertions than the roughly 670-donor mean. Sequencing likely caused a cluster of highly shared sequence variants. TCR beta chain V- and J-gene trimming was linked, in a later analysis, to a missense variant in DCLRE1C.

J is TRBJ1-3 and V is TRBV6-5; D is uncertain. This sequence was found in a man aged 45-60 years in good health and CMV-seropositive. Sequencing input: PBMCs. This CDR3 is CASSYRSDFSGNTIYF. The CDR3 DNA is TGTGCCAGCAGTTACCGTTCGGACTTCTCTGGAAACACCATATATTTT.